Listed below are T cell receptor beta chains from one sample, sequenced in a study of blood T cell repertoires in COVID-19. The data were produced by immunoSEQ multiplex PCR, yet TCRdb's version contains in-frame clones alone and is incomplete. The top ten hold around 21% of the sample, which has fewer than 80,000 clones, more than 70% seen once. The sequencing sample was made of peripheral blood. These receptors all stem from a woman between 45 and 65 years old with active or convalescent COVID-19. The CDR3 runs from the conserved cysteine through the conserved F or W. D genes are given only for firm matches.

J gene: TRBJ2-7; D gene: NA; V gene: TRBV19; CDR3 DNA: TGTGCCAGCGGGGCCCGGGGCAGGGGTGAGTACGAGCAGTACTTC; CDR3 protein: CASGARGRGEYEQYF
J gene: TRBJ1-4; D gene: TRBD1; V gene: TRBV4-1; CDR3 DNA: TGCGCCAGCAGCCCTGCGGCAGGGGGAGACGGAAAACTGTTTTTT; CDR3 protein: CASSPAAGGDGKLFF
J gene: TRBJ2-3; D gene: TRBD1; V gene: TRBV7-9; CDR3 DNA: TGTGCCAGCAGCCCCCGGACAGGGACAGATACGCAGTATTTT; CDR3 protein: CASSPRTGTDTQYF
J gene: TRBJ2-2; D gene: NA; V gene: TRBV9; CDR3 DNA: TGTGCCAGCAGCGGGGTCGGGGGTCCAAGTAGGAACACCGGGGAGCTGTTTTTT; CDR3 protein: CASSGVGGPSRNTGELFF
J gene: TRBJ1-6; D gene: TRBD1; V gene: TRBV19; CDR3 DNA: TGTGCCAGTGGGACAGGGGCGGGGTCACCCCTCCACTTT; CDR3 protein: CASGTGAGSPLHF
J gene: TRBJ2-5; D gene: NA; V gene: TRBV3-1/TRBV3-2; CDR3 DNA: TGTGCCAGCAGCCTTTTCGGGGAGACCCAGTACTTC; CDR3 protein: CASSLFGETQYF
J gene: TRBJ1-2; D gene: TRBD1; V gene: TRBV19; CDR3 DNA: TGTGCCAGTAGTAATCGACCAGGGGGCGACTATGGCTACACCTTC; CDR3 protein: CASSNRPGGDYGYTF
J gene: TRBJ2-7; D gene: NA; V gene: TRBV9; CDR3 DNA: TGTGCCAGCAGCGTTAGACAGCAACCCTACGAGCAGTACTTC; CDR3 protein: CASSVRQQPYEQYF
J gene: TRBJ2-7; D gene: TRBD1; V gene: TRBV29-1; CDR3 DNA: TGCAGCGTTGAGCCGACAGGGAACGAGCAGTACTTC; CDR3 protein: CSVEPTGNEQYF
J gene: TRBJ1-1; D gene: TRBD1; V gene: TRBV5-8; CDR3 DNA: TGTGCCAGCAGCCTCACCGGGACAGGGAACACTGAAGCTTTCTTT; CDR3 protein: CASSLTGTGNTEAFF
J gene: TRBJ1-5; D gene: TRBD1; V gene: TRBV19; CDR3 DNA: TGTGCCAGTAGTCCCCGGGTCTCAGGGGGCTATAGCAATCAGCCCCAGCATTTT; CDR3 protein: CASSPRVSGGYSNQPQHF